Here is one TCR beta chain with its context. This entry belongs to a study of CD8 T cells in Susac syndrome. CDR1 and CDR2 (germline): DFQATT, SNEGSKA (reference sequence). The CDR3 extends over 14 amino acids. J gave up 0 bases and V 2 bases, and 3 bases lay outside the gene matches. After extraction with the RNeasy kit, about 0.45 to 1 ug of the RNA was reverse transcribed using random hexamers. It was immunoSEQ multiplex PCR that amplified TCR beta CDR3 across 54 Vbeta and 13 Jbeta. One entry per CDR3 protein, called by TCRdb with MiXCR from the immunoSEQ multiplex PCR reads. The table shows a few hundred thousand distinct CDR3 sequences, with 94% occurring only once. Sequencing of TCR beta, carried out with a high-throughput approach, was applied to CD8+ and CD4+ T cells from the blood. Patients with Susac syndrome met diagnostic criteria that were recently defined for definite or probable disease. TEMRA cells underwent FACS enrichment and CD8+ and CD4+ T cells underwent negative isolation.

This TCR was recovered from a human donor with Susac syndrome. V is TRBV20-1 and J is TRBJ2-7, with 8 bases fitting TRBD1. Source material: CD4+ T cells from PBMCs. CDR3 region: CSARRGQDSYEQYF. As DNA, the CDR3 is TGCAGTGCTAGAAGGGGACAGGACTCCTACGAGCAGTACTTC.